The T cell receptor (beta chain) described here comes from a study of CD8+ T cells in alopecia areata. Study-level results: The study found higher clonality in lesional than normal scalp, especially in alopecia totalis/universalis. Under tofacitinib, fewer expanded CD8+ clones appeared among the top 100 scalp clones.

Sample treatment: oral pan-JAK inhibitor, 5-10 mg twice daily. As to this clone: Its target is unknown.

The CDR3 is 15 residues long. Looked up from germline, CDR1 is MNHNS and CDR2 is SASEGT. V shed 6 bases, J shed 4 bases, and the junction held 4 bases outside the gene matches. Extracted from the samples, RNA was reverse transcribed into cDNA to serve as the sequencing template. Method: immunoSEQ multiplex PCR; TCRdb's copy keeps in-frame clones and lacks some. The data hold around 100,000 clones, with less than 75% observed a single time. The chain carries TRBV6-1 and TRBJ2-3, with TRBD2 matching over 13 bases. The specimen was CD8+ T cells sorted from blood, collected at week 24, from a patient treated with tofacitinib. This receptor was identified in a human donor with alopecia areata. Here the CDR3 reads CASRLAGGLADTQYF. The CDR3, as DNA: TGTGCCAGCAGACTAGCGGGGGGGCTAGCAGATACGCAGTATTTT.